The clone carrying this T cell receptor (beta chain) appeared once. This record belongs to a study of blood T cell repertoires in COVID-19. Study-level background: Sample material is recorded as cDNA or gDNA derived from T cells, B-cell-depleted T cells, or PBMCs.

Study processing details: Estimation of nucleated cell counts was performed using reference gene primer amplification. Only in-frame clones appear in the TCRdb table, and some are missing; sequencing was by immunoSEQ multiplex PCR. The DNA was the basis for D and trimming; V, J and clone size are from that table. The table records approximately 74,000 clones, roughly 84% of them present only once. Germline V gene sequence: CDR1 SNHLY, CDR2 FYNNEI. The CDR3 has 14 residues. With 7 bases removed from V and 11 bases from J, the gap between germline ends came to 23 bases. Sequenced input: peripheral blood. The chain recombines TRBV2 with TRBJ1-1; a weak D match, TRBD1 (5 bases). This clonotype was obtained from an older man with active or convalescent COVID-19. The CDR3, as DNA: TGTGCCAGCACGGAAAGCCCCCTCGGGGGGAGGGCTTTCTTT. Protein product: CASTESPLGGRAFF.